Listed below are T cell receptor beta chains from one sample, sequenced in a study of T cell responses to AZD1222 COVID-19 vaccine. TCRdb's table, derived via immunoSEQ multiplex PCR, lists solely in-frame clones and lacks some. The sample includes 43,000 or so clones, less than 95% of them seen just once. Sequences were derived from peripheral blood, sampled 28 days after the second AZD1222 dose. Receptor source: an adult who received the AZD1222 COVID-19 vaccine. Both conserved end residues are part of each CDR3. The D gene is left open where the match is weak. A row's size may be missing; if present it is once, few, many or a size class.

V	J	size	D	CDR3	DNA
TRBV4-3	TRBJ2-3	.	.	CASSQEAYAADTQYF	TGCGCCAGCAGCCAAGAAGCGTATGCAGCGGATACGCAGTATTTT
TRBV4-2	TRBJ1-2	.	.	CASSQDDYGYTF	TGTGCCAGCAGCCAAGATGACTATGGCTACACCTTC
TRBV29-1	TRBJ2-7	.	.	CSHKAGGEQYF	TGCAGCCATAAGGCTGGGGGCGAGCAGTACTTC
TRBV7-2	TRBJ2-5	few	TRBD1	CASSFDRGQETQYF	TGTGCCAGCAGCTTTGACAGGGGGCAGGAGACCCAGTACTTC
TRBV27	TRBJ1-2	.	.	CASSLTGGGGYGYTF	TGTGCCAGCAGTTTAACCGGGGGCGGCGGCTATGGCTACACCTTC
TRBV5-6	TRBJ1-5	.	TRBD1	CASSLGQGKISNQPQHF	TGTGCCAGCAGTTTGGGACAGGGGAAGATTAGCAATCAGCCCCAGCATTTT
TRBV5-1	TRBJ1-1	.	.	CASSLSNTEAFF	TGCGCCAGCAGCTTGTCCAACACTGAAGCTTTCTTT
TRBV19	TRBJ1-4	.	.	CASTGPGGFNEKLFF	TGTGCCAGTACCGGTCCGGGGGGTTTTAATGAAAAACTGTTTTTT
TRBV6-5	TRBJ1-3	.	TRBD1	CASIGQAFSGNTIYF	TGTGCCAGCATAGGACAGGCGTTCTCTGGAAACACCATATATTTT
TRBV4-3	TRBJ2-7	.	.	CASSQTGAFGEQYF	TGCGCCAGCAGCCAAACCGGGGCCTTTGGGGAGCAGTACTTC
TRBV6-5	TRBJ1-5	.	.	CASSGAQNNQPQHF	TGTGCCAGCTCAGGGGCCCAAAACAATCAGCCCCAGCATTTT
TRBV11-2	TRBJ2-1	few	.	CASSGLTGINEQFF	TGTGCCAGCAGCGGTCTGACAGGAATCAATGAGCAGTTCTTC
TRBV5-1	TRBJ2-2	.	TRBD1	CASASRTGGSGELFF	TGCGCCAGCGCCTCCAGGACAGGGGGTTCCGGGGAGCTGTTTTTT
TRBV12-3/TRBV12-4	TRBJ1-2	.	TRBD1	CASSHRGGYGYTF	TGTGCCAGCAGTCACAGGGGAGGCTATGGCTACACCTTC
TRBV7-9	TRBJ2-7	.	.	CASSSGTVAGLEQYF	TGTGCCAGCAGCTCCGGGACCGTCGCCGGTTTGGAGCAGTACTTC
TRBV7-2	TRBJ2-5	.	.	CASSLASTVQETQYF	TGTGCCAGCAGCTTAGCGTCCACGGTCCAAGAGACCCAGTACTTC
TRBV6-1	TRBJ2-5	few	.	CASSEAPGTQETQYF	TGTGCCAGCAGTGAAGCGCCCGGGACCCAAGAGACCCAGTACTTC
TRBV10-1	TRBJ1-2	.	.	CASNQGFGYGYTF	TGCGCCAGCAATCAGGGATTCGGGTATGGCTACACCTTC
TRBV6-1	TRBJ1-2	.	.	CASSEGGTAIYGYTF	TGTGCCAGCAGTGAAGGGGGGACTGCTATCTATGGCTACACCTTC
TRBV19	TRBJ2-7	.	TRBD2	CASSIESGGAYEQYF	TGTGCCAGTAGTATTGAAAGCGGGGGGGCCTACGAGCAGTACTTC
TRBV7-8	TRBJ2-5	.	.	CASSLKETQYF	TGTGCCAGCAGCCTAAAAGAGACCCAGTACTTC
TRBV12-1	TRBJ1-5	.	.	CASSFDRTVNQPQHF	TGTGCCAGCAGCTTTGACCGGACAGTAAATCAGCCCCAGCATTTT
TRBV6-1	TRBJ2-7	once	.	CASSDAGQIYGQYF	TGTGCCAGCAGTGACGCTGGACAGATCTACGGTCAGTACTTC
TRBV12-3/TRBV12-4	TRBJ2-7	.	.	CASSLQGSYEQYF	TGTGCCAGCAGTTTACAGGGGTCCTACGAGCAGTACTTC
TRBV5-1	TRBJ2-1	.	TRBD1	CASSGSTGGSYNEQFF	TGCGCCAGCAGCGGGTCCACAGGGGGCTCCTACAATGAGCAGTTCTTC
TRBV6-1	TRBJ1-3	.	.	CASSNIETGNTIYF	TGTGCCAGCAGCAATATAGAAACTGGAAACACCATATATTTT
TRBV19	TRBJ1-5	.	TRBD1	CASSIDGTGGGQPQHF	TGTGCCAGTAGTATAGACGGGACAGGAGGCGGCCAGCCCCAGCATTTT
TRBV11-2	TRBJ1-2	.	.	CASSLRGADGYTF	TGTGCCAGCAGCTTACGGGGGGCGGACGGCTACACCTTC
TRBV6-1	TRBJ1-5	.	.	CASSESGQSFQPQHF	TGTGCCAGCAGTGAAAGCGGACAGAGCTTTCAGCCCCAGCATTTT
TRBV9	TRBJ2-2	.	.	CASSVAADTGELFF	TGTGCCAGCAGCGTAGCAGCAGACACCGGGGAGCTGTTTTTT
TRBV5-6	TRBJ1-6	.	.	CASSPVGLNSPLHF	TGTGCCAGCAGCCCCGTGGGGCTTAATTCACCCCTCCACTTT
TRBV21-1	TRBJ1-2	.	.	CASSSPGQGLYGYTF	TGTGCCAGCAGCAGTCCGGGACAGGGGTTGTATGGCTACACCTTC
TRBV4-2	TRBJ2-1	.	TRBD2	CASSQDTTSGGDEQFF	TGTGCCAGCAGCCAAGATACGACTAGCGGGGGGGATGAGCAGTTCTTC
TRBV27	TRBJ1-5	.	.	CASSDQTSLYSNQPQHF	TGTGCCAGCAGTGACCAGACGAGCCTATATAGCAATCAGCCCCAGCATTTT
TRBV6-6	TRBJ2-7	.	.	CASSYIPIGGGGEQYF	TGTGCCAGCAGTTACATTCCGATAGGGGGAGGTGGCGAGCAGTACTTC
TRBV11-2	TRBJ2-1	.	TRBD2	CASSLGTSGGRYNEQFF	TGTGCCAGCAGCCTCGGGACTAGCGGGGGGAGGTACAATGAGCAGTTCTTC
TRBV6-2/TRBV6-3	TRBJ2-7	.	.	CASSYSRDFSTYEQYF	TGTGCCAGCAGTTACTCGAGGGACTTTTCCACTTACGAGCAGTACTTC
TRBV6-5	TRBJ1-5	.	TRBD1	CASSDRGLQPQHF	TGTGCCAGCAGCGACAGGGGTCTTCAGCCCCAGCATTTT
TRBV6-4	TRBJ2-7	.	TRBD1	CASSETGAAHEQYF	TGTGCCAGCAGTGAGACAGGGGCGGCCCACGAGCAGTACTTC
TRBV30	TRBJ1-1	.	.	CAWSWRATVNTEAFF	TGTGCCTGGAGTTGGCGGGCGACAGTGAACACTGAAGCTTTCTTT
TRBV28	TRBJ1-4	few	.	CACASQNEKLFF	TGTGCCTGTGCGTCCCAGAATGAAAAACTGTTTTTT
TRBV7-9	TRBJ2-7	.	TRBD1	CASTAGTGALSSYEQYF	TGTGCCAGCACCGCAGGTACAGGGGCTCTTAGCTCCTACGAGCAGTACTTC
TRBV4-3	TRBJ2-7	once	TRBD2	CASSPSSPSASGRHEQYF	TGCGCCAGCAGCCCCTCGTCACCGTCGGCTAGCGGGCGCCACGAGCAGTACTTC
TRBV19	TRBJ2-1	.	.	CASSKAEYNEQFF	TGTGCCAGTAGTAAGGCAGAGTACAATGAGCAGTTCTTC
TRBV1	TRBJ1-1	few	.	CTTGAPGEAFF	TGCACCACTGGGGCCCCAGGGGAAGCTTTCTTT
TRBV19	TRBJ2-5	.	TRBD1	CASNDRGVQETQYF	TGTGCCAGTAACGACAGGGGAGTCCAAGAGACCCAGTACTTC
TRBV6-2/TRBV6-3	TRBJ2-5	.	.	CASSFPTNQETQYF	TGTGCCAGCAGTTTCCCGACTAACCAAGAGACCCAGTACTTC
TRBV19	TRBJ1-6	.	TRBD1	CATGTGKNSPLHF	TGTGCCACCGGGACAGGGAAAAATTCACCCCTCCACTTT
TRBV7-2	TRBJ2-1	.	TRBD2	CASSLASGAHEQFF	TGTGCCAGCAGCTTGGCTAGCGGGGCCCATGAGCAGTTCTTC
TRBV4-2	TRBJ2-5	.	.	CASSLRATEETQYF	TGTGCCAGCAGCCTGAGGGCTACGGAAGAGACCCAGTACTTC
TRBV11-2	TRBJ2-3	.	TRBD1	CASSYGQGRFADTQYF	TGTGCCAGCAGCTACGGACAGGGTCGTTTCGCAGATACGCAGTATTTT
TRBV29-1	TRBJ1-2	once	.	CSGRKEGSGYTF	TGCAGCGGTAGAAAAGAGGGGTCTGGCTACACCTTC
TRBV15	TRBJ2-7	.	TRBD1	CATSRGLPGQDSYEQYF	TGTGCCACCAGCAGAGGGTTGCCGGGACAGGACTCCTACGAGCAGTACTTC